This T cell receptor beta chain is from a study of cytomegalovirus exposure and HLA in healthy donors. Study-level results: Reports indicated that the classifier achieved high specificity and sensitivity in diagnosing cytomegalovirus status. Three CMV-associated chains proved CMV antigen-specific in vitro.

The length of the CDR3 is 18 residues. The ends were cut back, 3 bases at V and 2 bases at J, with 23 bases in the middle. Germline V gene data show CDR1 as SGHDT and CDR2 as YYEEEE. In this sample, this clone turned up once. The antigen is unknown. Generated by immunoSEQ multiplex PCR, the TCRdb table keeps only in-frame clones and is missing some. The sample carries some 170,000 clones, approximately 86% recorded once. The gene calls are TRBV5-6 and TRBJ1-1; D is perhaps TRBD1 (6 bases). This TCR was sampled from a man in his late teens or twenties in good health and CMV-seropositive. Material: PBMCs. The CDR3 spells CASSSPGQWEGLNTEAFF. The DNA of the CDR3 is TGTGCCAGCAGCTCACCAGGACAGTGGGAAGGGTTAAACACTGAAGCTTTCTTT.